This is a list of T cell receptor beta chains from one sample in a study of post-analysis software for immune sequencing data. TCRdb passed the PCR reads through MiXCR, listing each CDR3 protein once. The table has hundreds of thousands of distinct CDR3 sequences, approximately 46% seen once. Specimen: blood. Receptors were obtained from a girl aged 5 to 17 with multiple sclerosis. The CDR3 runs from the conserved cysteine through the conserved F or W. D genes are given only for firm matches. Part of the rows lack a size; the others show once, few, many or a class for expanded clones.

.	.	TRBJ2-5	TRBV7-2	CASSLNPGARETQYF	TGTGCCAGCAGCTTAAATCCGGGAGCCCGGGAGACCCAGTACTTC
.	.	TRBJ2-6	TRBV27	CASSRVAGANVLTF	TGTGCCAGCAGCAGGGTGGCCGGGGCCAACGTCCTGACTTTC
TRBD2	many	TRBJ2-5	TRBV5-1	CASSLLADQETQYF	TGCGCCAGCAGCCTACTAGCGGACCAAGAGACCCAGTACTTC
TRBD2	.	TRBJ2-5	TRBV5-1	CANSPSGGYNEQYF	TGCGCCAACAGCCCGTCGGGAGGGTACAATGAGCAGTACTTC
.	.	TRBJ1-5	TRBV7-2	CASSSSGMNNQPQHF	TGTGCCAGCAGCTCCTCGGGTATGAACAATCAGCCCCAGCATTTT
TRBD1	.	TRBJ1-2	TRBV10-3	CAISEGFVLRDRDYGYTF	TGTGCCATCAGTGAGGGATTCGTTCTTAGGGACAGGGACTATGGCTACACCTTC
.	.	TRBJ2-6	TRBV20-1	CSARVGVYGANVLTF	TGCAGTGCTAGAGTTGGGGTCTATGGGGCCAACGTCCTGACTTTC
.	.	TRBJ2-5	TRBV20-1	CSAGHGAYNEQYF	TGCAGTGCCGGACATGGGGCGTACAATGAGCAGTACTTC
.	.	TRBJ2-7	TRBV7-2	CASSLGWSGPEQYF	TGTGCCAGCAGCTTAGGGTGGTCGGGCCCCGAGCAGTACTTC
.	few	TRBJ2-1	TRBV5-1	CASSRVRVTKLYNEQFF	TGCGCCAGCAGCAGAGTCCGGGTTACTAAACTATACAATGAGCAGTTCTTC
.	few	TRBJ2-7	TRBV2	CASKQATPYEQYF	TGTGCCAGCAAGCAGGCCACGCCGTACGAGCAGTACTTC
.	.	TRBJ2-3	TRBV3-1	CASSQVWIGTDEPHNTQYF	TGTGCCAGCAGCCAAGTGTGGATCGGGACTGACGAACCCCATAATACGCAGTATTTT
.	.	TRBJ1-2	TRBV20-1	CSAARPYTF	TGCAGTGCCGCCCGCCCATACACCTTC
TRBD1	.	TRBJ1-4	TRBV3-1	CASSLMDRSDGKLFF	TGTGCCAGCAGCCTCATGGACAGGTCCGATGGAAAACTGTTTTTT
TRBD2	.	TRBJ2-3	TRBV29-1	CSGGTSGLDTQYF	TGCAGCGGGGGGACTAGCGGCCTAGATACGCAGTATTTT
.	.	TRBJ2-1	TRBV20-1	CSAVGAGSSNEQFF	TGCAGTGCGGTCGGGGCGGGCTCGTCCAATGAGCAGTTCTTC
.	.	TRBJ2-7	TRBV7-2	CASGVGVFGEQYF	TGTGCCAGCGGCGTGGGGGTTTTTGGTGAGCAGTACTTC
TRBD1	.	TRBJ2-4	TRBV20-1	CSAGRGGLAKNIQYF	TGCAGTGCGGGGAGAGGGGGCCTAGCCAAAAACATTCAGTACTTC
TRBD1	.	TRBJ1-2	TRBV7-2	CASRGQANYGYTF	TGTGCCAGCAGGGGACAGGCCAACTATGGCTACACCTTC
.	.	TRBJ1-1	TRBV7-2	CASSLASMNTEAFF	TGTGCCAGCAGCTTAGCAAGTATGAACACTGAAGCTTTCTTT
.	.	TRBJ1-2	TRBV10-3	CAISGPDTVESGYTF	TGTGCCATCAGTGGTCCGGACACGGTGGAGAGTGGCTACACCTTC
.	.	TRBJ1-5	TRBV24-1	CATSKGSNRPQHF	TGTGCCACCAGTAAGGGTAGCAATCGGCCCCAGCATTTT
TRBD1	many	TRBJ1-5	TRBV30	CAWSTGQGGQPQHF	TGTGCCTGGAGTACCGGACAGGGAGGTCAGCCCCAGCATTTT
.	few	TRBJ2-1	TRBV10-3	CAISAGEVSNEQFF	TGTGCCATCAGTGCCGGGGAAGTCAGCAATGAGCAGTTCTTC
.	.	TRBJ1-5	TRBV29-1	CSVAGNSNQPQHF	TGCAGCGTTGCGGGGAATAGCAATCAGCCCCAGCATTTT
.	.	TRBJ2-1	TRBV7-2	CASSLAAGISYNEQFF	TGTGCCAGCAGCTTAGCGGCGGGGATATCCTACAATGAGCAGTTCTTC
.	few	TRBJ2-2	TRBV7-7	CASSPNSSPGELFF	TGTGCTAGCAGCCCGAACTCTAGCCCCGGGGAGCTGTTTTTT
TRBD2	few	TRBJ2-1	TRBV29-1	CSVRRRLAGNNEQFF	TGCAGCGTGAGAAGGAGGCTAGCGGGTAACAATGAGCAGTTCTTC
TRBD2	few	TRBJ2-7	TRBV7-3	CASSLGGSHSEQYF	TGTGCCAGCAGCTTGGGCGGGAGTCATAGCGAGCAGTACTTC
.	.	TRBJ2-1	TRBV5-1	CASRGAHEQFF	TGCGCCAGCAGGGGGGCTCATGAGCAGTTCTTC
.	.	TRBJ2-6	TRBV29-1	CSVVLVYSGANVLTF	TGCAGCGTGGTACTTGTCTACTCTGGGGCCAACGTCCTGACTTTC
TRBD1	.	TRBJ1-4	TRBV6-1	CASSEAGTATEKLFF	TGTGCCAGCAGTGAAGCTGGGACAGCCACCGAAAAACTGTTTTTT
.	.	TRBJ2-3	TRBV7-7	CASSQDFSTDTQYF	TGTGCTAGCAGCCAGGACTTCTCCACAGATACGCAGTATTTT
.	few	TRBJ2-1	TRBV9	CASSVALGPVEQFF	TGTGCCAGCAGCGTAGCTCTGGGACCAGTGGAGCAGTTCTTC
TRBD1	.	TRBJ2-1	TRBV29-1	CSGTGVGYNEQFF	TGCAGCGGGACAGGGGTGGGCTACAATGAGCAGTTCTTC
TRBD2	few	TRBJ2-1	TRBV20-1	CSAYPSGLNEQFF	TGCAGTGCGTACCCTAGCGGGCTCAATGAGCAGTTCTTC
TRBD2	few	TRBJ2-1	TRBV4-1	CASSQGLAGVGEQFF	TGCGCCAGCAGCCAAGGGCTAGCGGGAGTGGGGGAGCAGTTCTTC
TRBD1	few	TRBJ2-1	TRBV30	CAWSQIYPTGGDEQFF	TGTGCCTGGAGTCAGATATACCCGACAGGGGGGGACGAGCAGTTCTTC
.	.	TRBJ2-5	TRBV7-9	CASSLTSGAWEQYF	TGTGCCAGCAGCTTAACCAGCGGCGCGTGGGAGCAGTACTTC
TRBD2	.	TRBJ2-1	TRBV9	CASSAVLLGTSGRATTSYNEQFF	TGTGCCAGCAGCGCAGTTCTTCTCGGGACTAGCGGGAGGGCCACTACCTCCTACAATGAGCAGTTCTTC
.	.	TRBJ2-2	TRBV6-5	CASSYRLDTGELFF	TGTGCCAGCAGTTACAGACTAGACACCGGGGAGCTGTTTTTT
TRBD1	.	TRBJ2-1	TRBV6-1	CASSEAAQGANEQFF	TGTGCCAGCAGTGAAGCGGCACAGGGGGCGAATGAGCAGTTCTTC
TRBD2	.	TRBJ2-1	TRBV6-5	CASSYSTSGRVNEQFF	TGTGCCAGCAGTTACTCGACTAGCGGGAGGGTCAATGAGCAGTTCTTC
TRBD2	few	TRBJ2-1	TRBV29-1	CSVEGLAGGFYNEQFF	TGCAGCGTTGAAGGGCTAGCGGGGGGTTTCTACAATGAGCAGTTCTTC